One sample yielded the 6 T cell receptor beta chains listed below, sequenced in a study of Graves' ophthalmopathy and Graves' hyperthyroidism. RNA transcripts provided the template for amplifying TCR beta CDR3 regions. RT-PCR in the first round used HTBI primers; a second-round multiplex PCR followed. TCRdb processed the multiplex PCR reads anew with MiXCR; each CDR3 protein has one entry. The sample includes almost 750,000 distinct CDR3 sequences, about 44% of them seen just once. Input material: peripheral blood. These receptors all stem from an adult man with Graves' ophthalmopathy.

The J gene is TRBJ1-2, the V gene TRBV9; 9 nucleotides line up with TRBD1. In germline, CDR1 is SGDLS, CDR2 YYNGEE. Trimming at V came to 5 bases and at J to 3 bases, leaving 8 bases not matched to a gene. CDR3 length: 15 amino acids. The CDR3 spells CASSGPGTGHYGYTF. CDR3 DNA: TGTGCCAGCAGTGGCCCCGGGACAGGGCACTATGGCTACACCTTC.

This clonotype was seen a few times. This sequence joins TRBV5-1 and TRBJ1-1; no firm D call. Germline V gives CDR1 SGHRS, CDR2 YFSETQ. Trimming stripped 4 bases from V and 4 bases from J, with 14 bases between. The CDR3 consists of 14 residues. CDR3 sequence (DNA): TGCGCCAGCAGCGTGATGGATGCTATCACTGAAGCTTTCTTT. Its protein product is CASSVMDAITEAFF.

This chain uses TRBV24-1 with TRBJ1-5; 11 bases are a match to TRBD1. This CDR3 contains 19 residues. Germline CDR1 is KGHDR and CDR2 is SFDVKD. The ends lost 5 bases at V and 0 bases at J; junction bases unmatched: 11. CDR3 in amino acids: CATSALDRGRGYSNQPQHF. DNA for the CDR3: TGTGCCACCAGTGCCTTGGACAGGGGGCGCGGGTATAGCAATCAGCCCCAGCATTTT.

This clonotype has ten or more counts. V and J are TRBV19 and TRBJ1-2; no firm D call. The germline V gene has CDR1 LNHDA and CDR2 SQIVND (reference sequence). Trimming shortened V by 0 bases and J by 8 bases, and 4 bases separated the two germline ends. The length of the CDR3 is 11 residues. The CDR3 DNA is TGTGCCAGTAGTATAGAAGGGGGCTACACCTTC. Amino acids: CASSIEGGYTF.

This clonotype appeared once. V usage is TRBV25-1 and J usage is TRBJ2-2; TRBD2 agrees at 11 bases. Trimming cost V 7 bases and J 5 bases; bases outside gene matches: 9. Looked up from germline, CDR1 is MGHDK and CDR2 is SYGVNS. The CDR3 consists of 16 residues. CDR3 in DNA: TGTGCCAGCACCCATCTAGCGGGAGGTATTACCGGGGAGCTGTTTTTT. This codes for CASTHLAGGITGELFF.

The CDR3 DNA reads as TGTGCCAGCAGTTACTTGCGAGGGACCGGGGAGCTGTTTTTT. Encoded protein: CASSYLRGTGELFF. This sequence joins TRBV25-1 and TRBJ2-2, with D maybe TRBD2 (5 bases). The V end was cut by 5 bases, the J end by 5 bases, with 12 bases between. The CDR3 has 14 residues. Germline V gene sequence: CDR1 MGHDK, CDR2 SYGVNS.